This TCR beta chain is drawn from a study of identical twins. Study-wide results and limits: Cord blood beta clonotypes that were abundant carried fewer insertions, and memory repertoires showed no such trend. Weaker excess twin sharing was observed in beta out-of-frame sequences.

Comments on this clonotype: What it binds is not known.

CDR3 size: 16 residues. CDR1 and CDR2 from the germline V gene are LGHDT and YNNKEL (reference sequence). J was trimmed by 5 bases and V by 4 bases; bases with no gene match: 11. TCRdb re-analysed the 5' RACE reads in MiXCR, keeping a single row per CDR3 protein. Of hundreds of thousands of distinct CDR3 sequences listed, 20% to 25% are singletons. Each donor was a healthy Caucasian. The data also belong to a second study, concerning T cells expressing NK-cell markers. That work adds: In sorted CD3+CD56+NKG2C+, CD3+CD56+NKG2C- and CD3+CD56-NKG2C+ T cells, TCR beta repertoires were obtained.

V and J are TRBV3-1 and TRBJ2-5; the match to TRBD1 covers 9 bases. The sample consisted of CD4+ T cells sorted from blood. This receptor was taken from a woman under 30 in good health. CDR3 DNA sequence: TGTGCCAGCAGCCGCAGTGGGACAGGGAATCGGGAGACCCAGTACTTC. It codes for CASSRSGTGNRETQYF.